The 18 T cell receptor beta chains below were found in one sample sequenced in a study of cytomegalovirus exposure and HLA in healthy donors. The PCR made use of 60 Vbeta and 13 Jbeta primers. The repertoire was sequenced with immunoSEQ multiplex PCR; TCRdb's copy has only in-frame clones and lacks some. The data hold about 170,000 clones, with about 82% observed a single time. Source material: PBMCs. These receptors originate from a woman in her late teens or twenties in good health and CMV-seronegative.

The rearrangement uses TRBV4-1 and TRBJ1-6; 8 bases line up with TRBD1. Per the germline V gene, CDR1 is MGHRA and CDR2 is YSYEKL. J lost 3 bases, V lost 4 bases, and 11 bases had no gene match. CDR3 length equals 18 residues. The DNA for the CDR3 is TGCGCCAGCAGCCGCCCAGGACAGGGTCTCATCTATAATTCACCCCTCCACTTT. Translating gives CASSRPGQGLIYNSPLHF.

The genes are TRBV6-5 and TRBJ2-3; D uncertain. The CDR3 has 16 amino acids. Looked up from germline, CDR1 is MNHEY and CDR2 is SVGAGI. V lost 0 bases and J lost 4, with 14 bases in between. The CDR3 DNA reads as TGTGCCAGCAGTTACTCGAGTACGGTTTCTGCAGATACGCAGTATTTT. Amino acid sequence: CASSYSSTVSADTQYF.

The rearrangement uses TRBV6-4 and TRBJ2-3; possibly TRBD2 for D (5 bases). V was trimmed by 4 bases and J by 1 base, leaving 12 bases between them. The V gene's germline CDR1 is MRHNA and CDR2 SNTAGT. The CDR3 contains 15 residues. The CDR3 protein is CASSVGNKRTDTQYF. CDR3 sequence (DNA): TGTGCCAGCAGTGTCGGGAACAAGCGCACAGATACGCAGTATTTT.

The V call is TRBV2, the J call TRBJ2-3; 9 bases are shared with TRBD2. Germline CDR1 reads SNHLY; CDR2 reads FYNNEI. This CDR3 is built from 16 residues. V shed 5 bases and J 0 bases; nucleotides not matched to a gene: 6. The CDR3 protein is CASSFPSGESTDTQYF. In DNA form, the CDR3 reads TGTGCCAGCAGTTTTCCTAGCGGGGAGAGCACAGATACGCAGTATTTT.

J is TRBJ2-1 and V is TRBV2, with TRBD2 matching 7 bases. The CDR3 is made up of 12 amino acids. The V segment lost 6 bases and the J segment 11 bases; nucleotides outside the gene matches: 7. CDR1 and CDR2 (germline): SNHLY, FYNNEI. In DNA form, the CDR3 reads TGTGCCAGCAGCCAACGGGGGGAGAAGCAGTTCTTC. It translates to CASSQRGEKQFF.

The chain is built from TRBV4-3 and TRBJ2-1; possible D gene TRBD2, 6 bases. The CDR3 contains 18 residues. Germline-derived CDR1 and CDR2 are LGHNA and YSLEER. The ends were cut back, 0 bases at V and 12 bases at J, with 27 bases in the middle. CDR3 coding DNA: TGCGCCAGCAGCCAAGATTTAAATTCGGGACTCCTTACAATGGGGCAGTTCTTC. Protein sequence: CASSQDLNSGLLTMGQFF.

The gene calls are TRBV7-2 and TRBJ2-7, with a possible D match to TRBD1 (5 bases). Germline lookup yields CDR1 SGHTA and CDR2 FQGNSA. This CDR3 contains 14 residues. Trimming stripped 5 bases from V and 4 bases from J, with 15 bases between. The CDR3 loop reads CASSPSRVPYEQYF. The DNA for the CDR3 is TGTGCCAGCAGCCCGTCCAGGGTACCGTACGAGCAGTACTTC.

The gene calls are TRBV18 and TRBJ1-2; the D gene is possibly TRBD1 (6 bases). The V and J ends lost 6 bases and 6 bases respectively, with 8 bases between them. Germline V gene lookup returns CDR1 KGHSH and CDR2 LQKENI. CDR3 length: 11 residues. CDR3 coding DNA: TGTGCCAGCTCCGAGGGGGATGGCTACACCTTC. Its protein product is CASSEGDGYTF.

As concerns this clone: The junction shows a germline mismatch at one end, possibly a read error. The V call is TRBV6-6, the J call TRBJ1-1; TRBD1 aligns across 8 bases. Germline values: CDR1 MNHNY, CDR2 SVGAGI (reference sequence). This CDR3 spans 15 amino acids. CDR3 residues: CASSYLTGVGTKAFF. The CDR3 DNA is TGTGCCAGCAGTTACTTGACAGGGGTCGGCACTAAAGCTTTCTTT.

In its sample, this clone was seen a few times. This rearrangement joins TRBV10-1 to TRBJ2-3; 11 bases align to TRBD2. The CDR3 is made up of 17 amino acids. The V and J ends lost 0 bases and 2 bases, in that order; junction bases with no gene match: 4. The germline gives CDR1 WNHNN, CDR2 SYGVQD (reference sequence). CDR3 region: CASSESTSGELTDTQYF. The CDR3 DNA is TGCGCCAGCAGTGAGTCGACTAGCGGGGAACTCACAGATACGCAGTATTTT.

The rearrangement joins TRBV4-2 to TRBJ2-4; D is possibly TRBD2 (6 bases). V lost 1 base and J lost 8, with 12 bases in between. The CDR3 runs 14 residues. The V gene's germline CDR1 is LGHNA and CDR2 YNFKEQ. CDR3 loop: CASSQARTGDIQYF. CDR3 nucleotide sequence: TGTGCCAGCAGCCAAGCTCGTACGGGAGACATTCAGTACTTC.

In DNA, the CDR3 is TGTGCCAGCAGCCAAGTACCCTACGAGCAGTACTTC. It translates to CASSQVPYEQYF. The chain couples TRBV4-2 to TRBJ2-5; no firm D call. The J call is uncertain, as TRBJ2-7 better fits the DNA end. The germline gives CDR1 LGHNA, CDR2 YNFKEQ. This CDR3 has 12 amino acids.

The rearrangement joins TRBV6-1 to TRBJ2-7, with D tentatively TRBD1 (6 bases). The CDR3 totals 11 residues. CDR1 and CDR2 (germline): MNHNS, SASEGT. V lost 4 bases and J 9 bases, leaving 10 bases between the germline ends. The CDR3 sequence: CASSAGESQYF. As DNA, the CDR3 is TGTGCCAGCAGTGCAGGGGAATCGCAGTACTTC.

This sequence joins TRBV4-3 and TRBJ2-1; D is unresolved. Trimming stripped 0 bases from V and 8 bases from J, with 14 bases between. This CDR3 has 15 amino acids. Germline V gene data show CDR1 as LGHNA and CDR2 as YSLEER. This CDR3 is CASSQDLGHLHEQFF. CDR3 nucleotide sequence: TGCGCCAGCAGCCAAGATCTAGGTCACCTCCATGAGCAGTTCTTC.

V is TRBV6-5 and J is TRBJ2-1; the D gene is possibly TRBD2 (5 bases). Germline V gene lookup returns CDR1 MNHEY and CDR2 SVGAGI. This CDR3 contains 12 residues. Trimming stripped 6 bases from V and 3 bases from J, with 6 bases between. Here the CDR3 reads CASSSGYNEQFF. CDR3 coding DNA: TGTGCCAGCAGCAGCGGCTACAATGAGCAGTTCTTC.

This chain joins TRBV4-2 and TRBJ2-2, with TRBD2 identical over 11 bases. The CDR3 extends over 17 amino acids. Germline CDR1 is LGHNA and CDR2 is YNFKEQ. The trim removed 4 bases at V and 4 bases at J, leaving 8 bases unmatched. The CDR3 is CASSLAGTSGFTGELFF. CDR3 in DNA: TGTGCCAGCAGCCTAGCCGGGACTAGCGGATTCACCGGGGAGCTGTTTTTT.

J is TRBJ2-7 and V is TRBV6-5, with a possible D match to TRBD1 (6 bases). This CDR3 comprises 16 residues. Trimming took off 2 bases at V and 2 bases at J, with 16 bases between the two ends. Germline V gives CDR1 MNHEY, CDR2 SVGAGI. CDR3 residues: CASSYQNPQGPYEQYF. The CDR3 nucleotides read TGTGCCAGCAGTTACCAAAACCCACAGGGACCCTACGAGCAGTACTTC.

This chain connects TRBV28 to TRBJ2-5; 8 nucleotides align to TRBD1. This CDR3 contains 15 residues. Germline CDR1 and CDR2: MDHEN and SYDVKM. V shed 4 bases and J 4 bases; nucleotides not matched to a gene: 8. DNA for the CDR3: TGTGCCAGCAGTTGGGACAGGAGGGTAGGAGAGACCCAGTACTTC. Amino acids: CASSWDRRVGETQYF. The variable domain in full, with the rest retrieved from reference TRBV28 and TRBJ2-5, is DVKVTQSSRYLVKRTGEKVFLECVQDMDHENMFWYRQDPGLGLRLIYFSYDVKMKEKGDIPEGYSVSREKKERFSLILESASTNQTSMYLCASSWDRRVGETQYFGPGTRLLVL.